These 14 T cell receptor beta chains share one sample of origin, sequenced in a study of blood T cell repertoires in COVID-19. Repertoires were generated with immunoSEQ multiplex PCR, while TCRdb's copy carries only in-frame clones and drops some. The table records approximately 150,000 clones, more than 80% of them present only once. Sequencing was carried out using peripheral blood. The receptors were sampled from a man in his 70s with acute or convalescent COVID-19.

This clone was observed a few times. V and J are TRBV6-5 and TRBJ2-1; 14 bases fit TRBD2. Per the germline V gene, CDR1 is MNHEY and CDR2 is SVGAGI. This CDR3 is 15 amino acids long. Losses at the gene ends were 6 bases for V and 5 bases for J; bases not matched to a gene: 3. The CDR3 sequence: CASRGLAGDDNEQFF. CDR3 nucleotide sequence: TGTGCCAGCAGGGGACTAGCGGGAGACGACAATGAGCAGTTCTTC.

This clone was recorded a few times. V usage is TRBV12-3 or TRBV12-4 and J usage is TRBJ1-2; D uncertain. The V end was cut by 6 bases, the J end by 3 bases, with 11 bases between. The CDR3 is 13 amino acids. The CDR3 DNA follows: TGTGCCAGCAGCCGTCCTTATGACTATGGCTACACCTTC. Its protein product is CASSRPYDYGYTF.

This chain connects TRBV7-3 to TRBJ2-1; 8 positions match TRBD2. J was trimmed by 3 bases and V by 5 bases; bases with no gene match: 3. CDR1 and CDR2 (germline): SGHTA, FQGTGA. CDR3 length: 14 amino acids. The CDR3 reads CASSPAGGYNEQFF. DNA of the CDR3: TGTGCCAGCAGCCCGGCGGGGGGCTACAATGAGCAGTTCTTC.

The chain combines TRBV6-5 with TRBJ2-3, with 7 bases fitting TRBD2. V lost 0 bases and J lost 3; bases outside the gene matches: 6. The CDR3 covers 16 residues. Germline V lookup: CDR1 MNHEY, CDR2 SVGAGI. This CDR3 reads CASSYSTGGGTDTQYF. CDR3 nucleotide sequence: TGTGCCAGCAGTTACTCGACGGGCGGGGGTACAGATACGCAGTATTTT.

This clone appeared a few times. This chain joins TRBV19 and TRBJ2-2, with D maybe TRBD2 (5 bases). Looked up from germline, CDR1 is LNHDA and CDR2 is SQIVND (reference sequence). The V end lost 5 bases, the J end lost 0 bases, and 13 bases lay between the germline ends. The CDR3 totals 16 residues. Written as DNA, the CDR3 is TGTGCCAGTAGTCAAAGCGGCCCCCCGAACACCGGGGAGCTGTTTTTT. Translation: CASSQSGPPNTGELFF.

The CDR3 nucleotides read TGCAGCGCCGGACAGCCAAACACTGAAGCTTTCTTT. Translating it yields CSAGQPNTEAFF. The chain is built from TRBV29-1 and TRBJ1-1, with D tentatively TRBD1 (6 bases). In germline, CDR1 is SQVTM, CDR2 ANQGSEA. CDR3 length: 12 residues. The V and J ends lost 7 bases and 2 bases respectively, with 11 bases between them.

The V call is TRBV7-3, the J call TRBJ1-6; a possible D gene is TRBD1 (5 bases). This CDR3 is 15 amino acids long. Germline assignment: CDR1 SGHTA and CDR2 FQGTGA. The V end was cut by 0 bases, the J end by 7 bases, with 10 bases between. The CDR3 reads CASSLTGRGNSPLHF. CDR3 nucleotides: TGTGCCAGCAGCTTAACCGGACGGGGGAATTCACCCCTCCACTTT.

This clone showed up just once. The chain recombines TRBV7-8 with TRBJ2-7, with 8 bases identical to TRBD1. With V trimmed by 5 bases and J by 1 base, 4 bases remained unmatched. Germline V gene sequence: CDR1 SGHVS, CDR2 FQNEAQ. The CDR3 is 14 residues long. The CDR3 DNA is TGTGCCAGCAGCACCTGGACAGGGTCCTACGAGCAGTACTTC. This codes for CASSTWTGSYEQYF.

The V gene is TRBV11-2, the J gene TRBJ2-3; TRBD2 aligns across 8 bases. The CDR3 covers 17 residues. V was clipped by 2 bases and J by 4 bases; unmatched bases: 11. Germline-derived CDR1 and CDR2 are SGHAT and FQNNGV. The CDR3 bases are TGTGCCAGCAGCTTAACCCACCTCGGGGGGGGCCCAGATACGCAGTATTTT. It translates to CASSLTHLGGGPDTQYF.

In its sample, this clone was seen a few times. This chain connects TRBV28 to TRBJ1-5; D unresolved. The CDR3 runs 14 residues. CDR1 is MDHEN and CDR2 is SYDVKM in the germline V gene. Trimming stripped 2 bases from V and 10 bases from J, with 15 bases between. The CDR3 nucleotides are TGTGCCAGCAGTTTAGGGCAGCGGAGGATTCCCCAGCATTTT. This codes for CASSLGQRRIPQHF.

CDR3 nucleotides: TGTGCCAGCAGTTTTGATCCGAACAGGGGGGCGCGACCTGAAGCTTTCTTT. This encodes CASSFDPNRGARPEAFF. The chain couples TRBV28 to TRBJ1-1; 8 bases line up with TRBD1. J lost 6 bases, V lost 3 bases, and 15 bases had no gene match. CDR1 is MDHEN and CDR2 is SYDVKM in the germline V gene. This CDR3 has 17 amino acids.

This chain uses TRBV18 with TRBJ1-1, with a tentative D call TRBD1 (6 bases). Trimming left V 4 bases short and J 6 bases short, with 18 bases between. Germline loops: CDR1 KGHSH, CDR2 LQKENI. This CDR3 comprises 15 residues. The CDR3 DNA reads TGTGCCAGCTCACGAGGGACCCCCAAGGGGGCTGAAGCTTTCTTT. This gives the protein CASSRGTPKGAEAFF.

V and J are TRBV6-5 and TRBJ1-5, with a possible D match to TRBD1 (6 bases). The CDR3 sequence is 14 residues long. Trimming cost V 6 bases and J 4 bases, with 13 bases left between them. Germline V gene lookup returns CDR1 MNHEY and CDR2 SVGAGI. The CDR3 spells CASSQTGLNQPQHF. The DNA of the CDR3 is TGTGCCAGCAGCCAGACAGGTTTGAATCAGCCCCAGCATTTT.

The chain uses TRBV7-9 and TRBJ1-5; 7 nucleotides match TRBD1. V dropped 1 base and J dropped 8; count of bases not matched to a gene: 11. This CDR3 has 16 residues. Germline V gene sequence: CDR1 SEHNR, CDR2 FQNEAQ (reference sequence). The CDR3 sequence is CASSLVGPGGMKPQHF. The CDR3 region has the DNA TGTGCCAGCAGCTTAGTCGGGCCAGGGGGGATGAAGCCCCAGCATTTT.